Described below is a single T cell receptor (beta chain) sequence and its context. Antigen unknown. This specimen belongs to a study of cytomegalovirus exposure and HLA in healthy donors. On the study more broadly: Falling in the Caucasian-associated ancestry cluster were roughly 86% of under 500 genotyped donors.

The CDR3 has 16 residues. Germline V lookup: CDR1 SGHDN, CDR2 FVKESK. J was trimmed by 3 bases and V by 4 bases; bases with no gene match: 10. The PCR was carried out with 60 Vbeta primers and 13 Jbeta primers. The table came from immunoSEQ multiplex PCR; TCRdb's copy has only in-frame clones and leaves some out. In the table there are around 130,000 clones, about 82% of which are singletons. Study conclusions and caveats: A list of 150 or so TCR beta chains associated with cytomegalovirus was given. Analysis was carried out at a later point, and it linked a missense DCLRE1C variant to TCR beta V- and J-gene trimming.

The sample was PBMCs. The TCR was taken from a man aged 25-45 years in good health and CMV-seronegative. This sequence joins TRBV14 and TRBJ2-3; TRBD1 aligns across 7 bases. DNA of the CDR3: TGTGCCAGCAGCCTGCCGAGGGGCAGGGGGACAGATACGCAGTATTTT. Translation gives CASSLPRGRGTDTQYF.